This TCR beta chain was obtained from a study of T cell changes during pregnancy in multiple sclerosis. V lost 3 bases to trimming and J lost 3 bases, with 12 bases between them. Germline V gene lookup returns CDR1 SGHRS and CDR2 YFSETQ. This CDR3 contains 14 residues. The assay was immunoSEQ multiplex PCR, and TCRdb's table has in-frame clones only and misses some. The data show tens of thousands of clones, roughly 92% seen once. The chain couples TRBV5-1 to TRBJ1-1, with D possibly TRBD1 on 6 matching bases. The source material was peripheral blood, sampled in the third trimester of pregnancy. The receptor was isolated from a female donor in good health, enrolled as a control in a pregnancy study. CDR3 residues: CASSSSTGHTEAFF. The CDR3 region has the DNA TGCGCCAGCAGCTCGTCGACAGGCCACACTGAAGCTTTCTTT.